The 9 T cell receptor beta chains below were found in one sample sequenced in a study of cytomegalovirus exposure and HLA in healthy donors. PCR primers comprised 60 Vbeta and 13 Jbeta primers. Profiled with immunoSEQ multiplex PCR; TCRdb holds only in-frame clones, not every one. The table shows under 65,000 clones, with around three quarters occurring only once. The sequenced sample consisted of PBMCs. Receptor source: a man aged 25 to 45 in good health and CMV-seropositive.

This chain links TRBV19 with TRBJ2-5; D remains unclear. This CDR3 has 14 residues. V lost 9 bases and J 2 bases, leaving 16 bases between the germline ends. CDR1 LNHDA and CDR2 SQIVND come from the germline V gene (reference sequence). The CDR3 sequence: CASPLNPGQETQYF. The DNA of the CDR3 is TGTGCCAGCCCACTGAACCCAGGACAAGAGACCCAGTACTTC.

The rearrangement joins TRBV7-2 to TRBJ2-1, with TRBD2 matching over 10 bases. The CDR3 contains 16 residues. Germline CDR1 and CDR2: SGHTA and FQGNSA. V gave up 5 bases and J gave up 8 bases; unmatched junction bases: 12. The CDR3 loop reads CASSPQSSGGIYEQFF. The CDR3 region has the DNA TGTGCCAGCAGCCCCCAGTCTAGCGGGGGTATATATGAGCAGTTCTTC.

CDR3 in DNA: TGTGCCAGCAGCGCACGCGAGGGACTGAGCACAGATACGCAGTATTTT. It translates to CASSAREGLSTDTQYF. The rearrangement joins TRBV9 to TRBJ2-3; a possible D gene is TRBD2 (6 bases). The CDR3 is made up of 16 amino acids. In germline, CDR1 is SGDLS, CDR2 YYNGEE. V was trimmed by 3 bases and J by 0 bases, leaving 14 bases between them. Full variable domain (outside the CDR3, taken from reference TRBV9 and TRBJ2-3): DSGVTQTPKHLITATGQRVTLRCSPRSGDLSVYWYQQSLDQGLQFLIQYYNGEERAKGNILERFSAQQFPDLHSELNLSSLELGDSALYFCASSAREGLSTDTQYFGPGTRLTVL.

This clone was picked up a small number of times. This chain links TRBV6-5 with TRBJ1-6; no firm D call. There are 16 residues in the CDR3. The germline V gene encodes CDR1 MNHEY and CDR2 SVGAGI. V lost 2 bases and J lost 6, with 14 bases in between. CDR3 amino acids: CASSYEPYPSNSPLHF. CDR3 DNA: TGTGCCAGCAGTTACGAGCCGTACCCAAGTAATTCACCCCTCCACTTT.

This sequence joins TRBV4-1 and TRBJ1-3; 7 bases fit TRBD1. The ends lost 6 bases at V and 4 bases at J; junction bases unmatched: 12. This CDR3 is built from 16 residues. In germline, CDR1 is MGHRA, CDR2 YSYEKL. The CDR3 DNA sequence: TGCGCCAGCAGAGCGGAGATGACAGGGATCGGAAACACCATATATTTT. It encodes CASRAEMTGIGNTIYF.

This clone was seen a single time. The V call is TRBV29-1, the J call TRBJ2-2; 10 bases line up with TRBD2. V lost 6 bases to trimming and J lost 7 bases; unmatched junction nucleotides: 11. The CDR3 spans 15 residues. Germline values: CDR1 SQVTM, CDR2 ANQGSEA. In nucleotides, the CDR3 is TGCAGCGTGTACAAGCGGGGGGGCCGGAACGGGGAGCTGTTTTTT. As protein: CSVYKRGGRNGELFF.

The CDR3 here is CASSSVETQYF. Written as DNA, the CDR3 is TGTGCCAGCAGTTCTGTGGAGACCCAGTACTTC. The chain uses TRBV13 and TRBJ2-5, with D unresolved. With 6 bases removed from V and 5 bases from J, the gap between germline ends came to 7 bases. The CDR3 runs to 11 residues. Germline V gene lookup returns CDR1 PRHDT and CDR2 FYEKMQ (reference sequence).

The V and J genes are TRBV11-2 and TRBJ2-7; tentatively, D is TRBD2 (6 bases). Trimming left V 4 bases short and J 5 bases short, with 15 bases between. The length of the CDR3 is 14 residues. CDR1 is SGHAT and CDR2 is FQNNGV in the germline V gene. The DNA for the CDR3 is TGTGCCAGCAGCTCCTGGGGGACTTGGGACGAGCAGTACTTC. Amino acid sequence: CASSSWGTWDEQYF.

The chain recombines TRBV6-5 with TRBJ2-1; D call uncertain. CDR3 length equals 13 residues. V was shortened by 5 bases and J by 8 bases, with 13 bases between the two germline ends. In germline, CDR1 is MNHEY, CDR2 SVGAGI. The CDR3 DNA reads as TGTGCCAGCAGTCCCGACACCGGCTATGAGCAGTTCTTC. Translation: CASSPDTGYEQFF.